This is a list of T cell receptor beta chains from one sample in a study of blood T cell repertoires in COVID-19. The protocol was immunoSEQ multiplex PCR, while the TCRdb copy is restricted to in-frame clones and leaves out a portion. This sample has approximately 230,000 clones, with 83% found just once. Specimen: peripheral blood. Receptor source: an elderly man with acute or convalescent COVID-19. Both conserved end residues are part of each CDR3. D genes are given only for firm matches. The size field is filled for only some rows; it gives once, few, many or a size class.

J gene | clone size | D gene | V gene | CDR3 protein | CDR3 DNA
TRBJ2-5 | . | TRBD2 | TRBV27 | CASSLGLAGGETQYF | TGTGCCAGCAGTTTGGGACTAGCGGGAGGGGAGACCCAGTACTTC
TRBJ2-5 | . | . | TRBV6-2/TRBV6-3 | CASSIGQFGQTQYF | TGTGCCAGCAGCATCGGACAGTTCGGGCAGACCCAGTACTTC
TRBJ2-7 | . | . | TRBV5-1 | CASSFESSYEQYF | TGCGCCAGCAGCTTCGAGTCGTCCTACGAGCAGTACTTC
TRBJ2-3 | . | TRBD2 | TRBV2 | CASSEGALAGGVTDTQYF | TGTGCCAGCAGTGAAGGGGCCCTGGCGGGGGGGGTCACAGATACGCAGTATTTT
TRBJ2-1 | . | TRBD2 | TRBV24-1 | CATSDLASGNYNEQFF | TGTGCCACCAGTGATTTGGCTAGCGGGAACTACAATGAGCAGTTCTTC
TRBJ2-4 | . | TRBD1 | TRBV6-5 | CASSSNIEGAIQYF | TGTGCCAGCAGTTCCAACATAGAGGGGGCCATTCAGTACTTC
TRBJ1-5 | . | . | TRBV20-1 | CSATGNQPQHF | TGCAGTGCCACTGGTAATCAGCCCCAGCATTTT
TRBJ1-2 | . | . | TRBV19 | CASSPTSGQINYGYTF | TGTGCCAGTAGCCCCACATCAGGACAGATCAACTATGGCTACACCTTC
TRBJ2-7 | . | TRBD2 | TRBV27 | CASSLSPTGGEQYF | TGTGCCAGCAGTTTGTCTCCTACGGGGGGCGAGCAGTACTTC
TRBJ2-1 | . | . | TRBV6-4 | CASSYRVGYEQFF | TGTGCCAGTTCCTACAGGGTCGGGTATGAGCAGTTCTTC
TRBJ1-2 | . | TRBD1 | TRBV7-6 | CASSQGQNYGYTF | TGTGCCAGCAGCCAGGGACAGAACTATGGCTACACCTTC
TRBJ2-3 | . | TRBD2 | TRBV11-2 | CASSLGGRVTDTQYF | TGTGCCAGCAGCTTGGGCGGGAGAGTAACAGATACGCAGTATTTT
TRBJ2-3 | . | . | TRBV7-2 | CASSLFPSPDTQYF | TGTGCCAGCAGCTTATTTCCCTCCCCAGATACGCAGTATTTT
TRBJ2-3 | . | TRBD1 | TRBV20-1 | CSASPTGVDTQYF | TGCAGTGCTAGTCCCACAGGGGTCGATACGCAGTATTTT
TRBJ2-2 | once | . | TRBV3-1/TRBV3-2 | CASSQDPGLRTGELFF | TGTGCCAGCAGCCAAGATCCAGGACTCCGTACCGGGGAGCTGTTTTTT
TRBJ2-3 | . | TRBD2 | TRBV27 | CASRGGAAGESDTQYF | TGTGCCAGCAGGGGGGGGGCAGCGGGAGAGAGCGATACGCAGTATTTT